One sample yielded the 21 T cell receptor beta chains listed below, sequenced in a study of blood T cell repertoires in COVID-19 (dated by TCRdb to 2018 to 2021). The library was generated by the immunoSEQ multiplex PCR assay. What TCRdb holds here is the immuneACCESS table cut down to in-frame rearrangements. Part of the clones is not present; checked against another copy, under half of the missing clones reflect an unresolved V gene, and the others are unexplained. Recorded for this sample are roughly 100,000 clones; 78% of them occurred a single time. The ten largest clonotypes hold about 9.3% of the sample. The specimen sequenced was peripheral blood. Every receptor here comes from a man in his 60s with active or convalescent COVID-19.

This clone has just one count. Here the CDR3 reads CASSQVTDSFYEQYF. CDR3 DNA sequence: TGCGCCAGCAGCCAAGTAACGGACAGTTTCTACGAGCAGTACTTC. V usage is TRBV4-1 and J usage is TRBJ2-7; D perhaps matches TRBD1 (6 bases). V gave up 1 base and J gave up 3 bases, with 13 bases separating them. CDR3 length equals 15 residues. Germline CDR1 MGHRA, CDR2 YSYEKL.

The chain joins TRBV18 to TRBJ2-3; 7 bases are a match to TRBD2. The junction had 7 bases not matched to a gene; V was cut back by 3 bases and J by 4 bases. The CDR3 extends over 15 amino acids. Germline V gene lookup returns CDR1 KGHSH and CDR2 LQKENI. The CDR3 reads CASSPVLAEPDTQYF. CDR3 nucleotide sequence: TGTGCCAGCTCACCGGTTCTAGCGGAACCAGATACGCAGTATTTT.

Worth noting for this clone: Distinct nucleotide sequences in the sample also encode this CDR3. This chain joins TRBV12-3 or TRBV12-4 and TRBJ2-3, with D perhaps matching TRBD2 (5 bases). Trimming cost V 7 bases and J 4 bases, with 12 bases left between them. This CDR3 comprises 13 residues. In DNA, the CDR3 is TGTGCCAGCAAGTTCACGGGATCAGATACGCAGTATTTT. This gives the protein CASKFTGSDTQYF.

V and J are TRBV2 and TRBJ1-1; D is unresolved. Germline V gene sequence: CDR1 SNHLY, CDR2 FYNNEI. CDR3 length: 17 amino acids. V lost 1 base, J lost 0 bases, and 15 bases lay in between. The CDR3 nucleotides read TGTGCCAGCAGTGAAGTGGCGGATCTACTTATGAACACTGAAGCTTTCTTT. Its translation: CASSEVADLLMNTEAFF.

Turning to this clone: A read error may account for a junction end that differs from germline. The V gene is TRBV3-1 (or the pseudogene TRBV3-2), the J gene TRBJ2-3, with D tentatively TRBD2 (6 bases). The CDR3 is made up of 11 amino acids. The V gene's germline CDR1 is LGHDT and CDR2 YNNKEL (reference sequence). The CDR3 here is CASSPGTFRFF. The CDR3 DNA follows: TGTGCCAGCAGCCCCGGGACTTTTAGGTTTTTT.

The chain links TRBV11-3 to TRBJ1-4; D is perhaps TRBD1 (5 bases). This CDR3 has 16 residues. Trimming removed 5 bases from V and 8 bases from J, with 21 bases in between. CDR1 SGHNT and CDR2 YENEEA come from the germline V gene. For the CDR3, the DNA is TGTGCCAGCAGCCCCCGGGACTTCCTCAGTTACGAAAAACTGTTTTTT. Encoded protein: CASSPRDFLSYEKLFF.

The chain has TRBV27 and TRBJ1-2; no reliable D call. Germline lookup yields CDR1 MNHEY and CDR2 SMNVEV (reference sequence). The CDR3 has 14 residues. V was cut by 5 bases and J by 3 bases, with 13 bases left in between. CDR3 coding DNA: TGTGCCAGCAGTCCTAAGAGGTGGGACTATGGCTACACCTTC. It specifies CASSPKRWDYGYTF.

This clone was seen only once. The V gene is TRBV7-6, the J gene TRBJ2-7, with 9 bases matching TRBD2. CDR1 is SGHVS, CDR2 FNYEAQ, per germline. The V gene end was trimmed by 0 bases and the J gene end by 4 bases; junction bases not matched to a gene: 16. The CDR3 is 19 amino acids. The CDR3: CASSLASRGSGRYPYEQYF. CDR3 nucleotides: TGTGCCAGCAGCTTAGCATCCCGGGGAAGCGGGAGGTACCCTTACGAGCAGTACTTC.

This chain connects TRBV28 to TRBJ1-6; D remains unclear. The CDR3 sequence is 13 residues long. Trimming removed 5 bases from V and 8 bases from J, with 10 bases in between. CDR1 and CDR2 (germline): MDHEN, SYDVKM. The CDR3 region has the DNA TGTGCCAGCAGTCCCCGTCCCCATTCACCCCTCCACTTT. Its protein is CASSPRPHSPLHF.

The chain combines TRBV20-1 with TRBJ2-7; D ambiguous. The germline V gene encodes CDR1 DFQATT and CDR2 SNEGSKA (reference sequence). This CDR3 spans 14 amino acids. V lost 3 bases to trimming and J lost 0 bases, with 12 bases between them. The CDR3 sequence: CSASKRPGSYEQYV. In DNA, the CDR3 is TGCAGTGCTAGTAAGAGGCCCGGCTCCTACGAGCAGTACGTC.

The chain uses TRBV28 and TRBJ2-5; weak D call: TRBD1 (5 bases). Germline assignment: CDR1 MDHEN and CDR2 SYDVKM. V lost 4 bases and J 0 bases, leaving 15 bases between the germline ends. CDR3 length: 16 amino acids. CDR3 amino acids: CASSSPSRTYQETQYF. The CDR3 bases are TGTGCCAGCAGTTCCCCTTCTAGGACATACCAAGAGACCCAGTACTTC.

The CDR3 nucleotides are TGTGCCAGCAGCTTAGGGGCTAGCGGGATTGTGTACGAGCAGTACTTC. Translation gives CASSLGASGIVYEQYF. The V call is TRBV7-2, the J call TRBJ2-7, with 9 bases fitting TRBD2. This CDR3 is 16 amino acids long. CDR1 SGHTA and CDR2 FQGNSA come from the germline V gene. The trim removed 1 base at V and 4 bases at J, leaving 8 bases unmatched.

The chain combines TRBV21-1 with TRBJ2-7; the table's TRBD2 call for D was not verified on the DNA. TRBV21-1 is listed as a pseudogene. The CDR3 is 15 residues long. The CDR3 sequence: CASSRGTGSSYEQYV. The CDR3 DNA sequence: TGTGCCAGCAGCAGAGGGACCGGGAGCTCCTACGAGCAGTACGTC.

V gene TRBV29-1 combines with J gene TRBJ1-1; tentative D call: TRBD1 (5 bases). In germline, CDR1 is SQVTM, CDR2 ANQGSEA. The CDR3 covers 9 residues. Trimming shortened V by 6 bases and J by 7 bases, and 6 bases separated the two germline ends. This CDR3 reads CSVDSEAFF. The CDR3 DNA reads TGCAGCGTCGACAGTGAAGCTTTCTTT. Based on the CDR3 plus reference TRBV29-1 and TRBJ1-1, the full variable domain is SAVISQKPSRDICQRGTSLTIQCQVDSQVTMMFWYRQQPGQSLTLIATANQGSEATYESGFVIDKFPISRPNLTFSTLTVSNMSPEDSSIYLCSVDSEAFFGQGTRLTVV.

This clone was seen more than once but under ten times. The CDR3 loop reads CASSLRTGSYEQYV. CDR3 nucleotides: TGTGCCAGCAGCTTAAGGACAGGGTCCTACGAGCAGTACGTC. V usage is TRBV5-6 and J usage is TRBJ2-7; 8 bases fit TRBD1. The germline CDR1 and CDR2 sequences are SGHDT and YYEEEE. The V segment lost 2 bases and the J segment 1 base; nucleotides outside the gene matches: 2. This CDR3 is built from 14 residues.

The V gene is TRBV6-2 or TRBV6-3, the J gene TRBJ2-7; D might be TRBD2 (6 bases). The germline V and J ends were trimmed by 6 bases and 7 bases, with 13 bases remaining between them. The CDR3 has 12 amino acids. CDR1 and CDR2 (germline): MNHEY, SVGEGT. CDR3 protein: CASSHSGLEQYV. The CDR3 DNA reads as TGTGCCAGCAGCCACAGCGGGCTTGAGCAGTACGTC.

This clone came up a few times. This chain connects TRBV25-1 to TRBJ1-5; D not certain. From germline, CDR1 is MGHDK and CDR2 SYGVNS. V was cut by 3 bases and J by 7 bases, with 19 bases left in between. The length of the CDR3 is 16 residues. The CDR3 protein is CASSDLLRGYIQPQHF. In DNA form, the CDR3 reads TGTGCCAGCAGTGACTTACTAAGAGGGTATATCCAGCCCCAGCATTTT.

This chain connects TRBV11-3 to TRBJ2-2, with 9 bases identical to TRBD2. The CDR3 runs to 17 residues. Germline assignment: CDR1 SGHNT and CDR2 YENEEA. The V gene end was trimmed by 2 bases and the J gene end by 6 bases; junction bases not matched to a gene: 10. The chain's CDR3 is CASSLSTWAGGAGELFF. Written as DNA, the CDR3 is TGTGCCAGCAGCTTATCGACTTGGGCGGGAGGGGCCGGGGAGCTGTTTTTT.

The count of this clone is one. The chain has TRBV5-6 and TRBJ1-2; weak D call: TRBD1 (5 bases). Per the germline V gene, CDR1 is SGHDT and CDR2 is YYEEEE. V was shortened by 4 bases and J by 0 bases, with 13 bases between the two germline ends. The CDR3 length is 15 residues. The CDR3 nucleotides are TGTGCCAGCAGCCCTGCTGGCAGGGCTAACTATGGCTACACCTTC. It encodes CASSPAGRANYGYTF.

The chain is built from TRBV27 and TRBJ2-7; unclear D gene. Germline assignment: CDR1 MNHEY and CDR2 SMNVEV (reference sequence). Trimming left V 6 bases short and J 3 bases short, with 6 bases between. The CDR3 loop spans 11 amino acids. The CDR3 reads CASSDNYEQYF. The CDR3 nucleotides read TGTGCCAGCAGCGACAACTACGAGCAGTACTTC.

In DNA form, the CDR3 reads TGTGCCAGCAGCTTAGTACAGGGTCCGGAGACCCAGTACTTC. Translation: CASSLVQGPETQYF. The chain uses TRBV7-9 and TRBJ2-5, with D perhaps TRBD1 (6 bases). Germline-derived CDR1 and CDR2 are SEHNR and FQNEAQ (reference sequence). The CDR3 sequence is 14 residues long. With 1 base removed from V and 5 bases from J, the gap between germline ends came to 11 bases.